Here is one TCR beta chain with its context. Its antigen is still unknown. This specimen belongs to a study of cytomegalovirus exposure and HLA in healthy donors. Study-wide results and limits: Rare TCR sequences dominated, though some public TCRs recurred in many donors. A later analysis linked more than 15,000 TCR beta sequences to HLA alleles at 0.05 false discovery rate. For most TCR beta V segments, an earlier analysis put the productive rate at about 87% or about 30% of the time.

The CDR3 consists of 15 residues. Trimming cost V 4 bases and J 2 bases; bases outside gene matches: 5. CDR1 is LNHDA, CDR2 SQIVND, per germline (reference sequence). The study ran its PCR with 60 Vbeta and 13 Jbeta primers. Authors' analysis steps: Approximately 12 million of some 80 million unique TCR beta chains were shared, per a later count. Clones were sequenced by immunoSEQ multiplex PCR, and TCRdb holds only the in-frame ones, with some missing. The V and J calls and the clone size are those of that table, but D and trimming were determined from the DNA. The top ten hold 0.9% to 1.1% of the sample, which has hundreds of thousands of clones, about 89% seen once.

Sequenced input: PBMCs. The rearrangement uses TRBV19 and TRBJ1-5; 7 bases agree with TRBD1. The sequence came from a woman younger than 30 in good health and CMV-seronegative. CDR3 in DNA: TGTGCCAGTAGTAGTCGCGACAGGGGCAATCAGCCCCAGCATTTT. Residues: CASSSRDRGNQPQHF.